This T cell receptor beta chain was recovered during a study of shared T cell receptors in the human thymus. The assay was immunoSEQ multiplex PCR, and TCRdb's table has in-frame clones only and misses some. The sample has some 760,000 clones, 70% to 90% seen once. The CDR3 consists of 17 residues. The ends lost 0 bases at V and 3 bases at J; junction bases unmatched: 9. Per the germline V gene, CDR1 is MGHRA and CDR2 is YSYEKL. The same sample was also used in a study of human thymus T cells. That source adds: The donor group consisted of healthy Finnish infants who were having corrective surgery for congenital heart defects. Unrelated people showed highly overlapping thymic repertoires, related research reported.

The clonotype was recovered from a girl less than two years old with a congenital heart defect. Sequencing was carried out using thymocytes. V gene TRBV4-1 combines with J gene TRBJ2-7; 9 bases are a match to TRBD1. This CDR3 is CASSQEAGQGPYYEQYF. For the CDR3, the DNA is TGCGCCAGCAGCCAAGAGGCGGGACAGGGTCCCTACTACGAGCAGTACTTC.